The present T cell receptor beta chain was sequenced within a study of monozygotic twins with inflammatory bowel disease. TCRalpha and TCRbeta cDNA went through two nested PCRs of approximately 16 and 9 cycles. TCRdb re-called the 5' RACE reads and shows each CDR3 protein once, DNA omitted. Its listing shows approximately 390,000 distinct CDR3 sequences. Study observations and caveats: For IBD, no single strong associated signal or clonotype was supported. IBD patients displayed reduced TCRbeta diversity (inverse Simpson) when set against healthy co-twins. Differing immunosuppressive treatments may have added variability to patient repertoires.

Of note for this clonotype: Its antigen is not identified.

The material sequenced was blood. The sequence was collected from a human donor with ulcerative colitis or Crohn's disease, or a healthy co-twin of an affected twin (not recorded which).

Here the CDR3 reads CASSLYPGRETQYF. This chain links TRBV27 with TRBJ2-5; TCRdb outputs TRBD1, but without DNA this stays unchecked. CDR1 and CDR2 from the germline V gene are MNHEY and SMNVEV (reference sequence). The CDR3 consists of 14 residues.